Listed below are T cell receptor beta chains from one sample, sequenced in a study of graft-versus-host responses after intestinal transplantation. Data came from immunoSEQ multiplex PCR; TCRdb stores just in-frame clones and leaves some out. The repertoire holds 40,000 or so clones, with roughly 93% as singletons. The sample consisted of PBMCs, taken roughly 780 days after intestinal transplantation. Receptors originate from a human patient who received an intestinal transplant, so some T cells may come from the graft donor. CDR3s include the opening cysteine and the closing phenylalanine or tryptophan. D genes are given only for firm matches. For some rows the clone size is stated as once, few or many, or as a class when expanded; others skip it.

V	size	J	D	CDR3	DNA
TRBV6-5	NA	TRBJ2-5	NA	CASTSTQETQYF	TGTGCCAGCACCTCGACTCAAGAGACCCAGTACTTC
TRBV5-1	NA	TRBJ2-3	TRBD1	CASRPDRGRTDTQYF	TGCGCCAGCAGACCCGACAGGGGGCGCACAGATACGCAGTATTTT
TRBV5-1	NA	TRBJ1-1	NA	CASSLRGLNTEAFF	TGCGCCAGCAGCTTGAGGGGTCTCAACACTGAAGCTTTCTTT
TRBV9	NA	TRBJ2-1	TRBD2	CASSVSGSEGNEQFF	TGTGCCAGCAGCGTGAGCGGGAGCGAGGGAAATGAGCAGTTCTTC
TRBV6-5	NA	TRBJ2-3	NA	CASSYSSLSTQYF	TGTGCCAGCAGTTACTCTAGTTTATCCACGCAGTATTTT
TRBV12-5	NA	TRBJ1-2	NA	CASEIMGLTYTF	TGTGCTAGTGAAATTATGGGGCTCACGTACACCTTC
TRBV30	NA	TRBJ1-2	TRBD1	CAWSDRGQTSDGYTF	TGTGCCTGGAGTGACAGGGGACAGACCTCAGATGGCTACACCTTC
TRBV29-1	NA	TRBJ2-5	TRBD1	CSVEQGDQETQYF	TGCAGCGTTGAACAGGGGGACCAAGAGACCCAGTACTTC
TRBV5-4	once	TRBJ2-7	NA	CASSADSYRSEQYF	TGTGCCAGCAGCGCCGACTCATACCGGAGCGAGCAGTACTTC
TRBV5-1	NA	TRBJ1-1	NA	CASSGDGNTEAFF	TGCGCCAGCAGCGGTGACGGAAACACTGAAGCTTTCTTT
TRBV14	few	TRBJ2-2	NA	CASSQVRNTGELFF	TGTGCCAGCAGCCAAGTGCGGAACACCGGGGAGCTGTTTTTT
TRBV5-1	NA	TRBJ2-3	NA	CASSLGSTDTQYF	TGCGCCAGCAGCTTGGGTTCCACAGATACGCAGTATTTT
TRBV19	NA	TRBJ2-5	TRBD1	CASSMVRGLKETQYF	TGTGCCAGTAGTATGGTCAGGGGGCTAAAGGAGACCCAGTACTTC
TRBV19	once	TRBJ1-6	NA	CASSYQNSPLHF	TGTGCCAGTAGTTACCAAAATTCACCCCTCCACTTT
TRBV9	NA	TRBJ1-2	NA	CASSADGTAGLYGYTF	TGTGCCAGCAGCGCCGATGGGACGGCGGGCCTCTATGGCTACACCTTC
TRBV5-4	NA	TRBJ2-7	NA	CASSQGRRGGDEQYF	TGTGCCAGCAGCCAAGGGCGAAGAGGAGGAGACGAGCAGTACTTC
TRBV18	NA	TRBJ1-6	TRBD1	CASSYTTSVGQGTSPLHF	TGTGCCAGCTCCTACACCACTAGTGTGGGACAGGGGACGTCACCCCTCCACTTT
TRBV9	NA	TRBJ2-3	NA	CASSVAPTSTDTQYF	TGTGCCAGCAGCGTAGCACCCACTAGCACAGATACGCAGTATTTT
TRBV19	NA	TRBJ1-1	TRBD1	CASRTGQGVLNTEAFF	TGTGCCAGTAGAACCGGACAGGGGGTTCTGAACACTGAAGCTTTCTTT
TRBV9	few	TRBJ2-1	NA	CASSVGGRPSNEQFF	TGTGCCAGCAGCGTAGGTGGGAGGCCCTCCAATGAGCAGTTCTTC
TRBV7-2	NA	TRBJ2-3	NA	CASRSGGESDTQYF	TGTGCCAGCCGCTCCGGAGGGGAGTCAGATACGCAGTATTTT
TRBV6-6	NA	TRBJ1-1	TRBD1	CASSGDRYTFEAFF	TGTGCCAGCAGTGGGGACAGGTACACCTTTGAAGCTTTCTTT
TRBV13	once	TRBJ2-5	NA	CASSWDPRQVGLETQYF	TGTGCCAGCAGCTGGGATCCGAGACAGGTTGGGTTGGAGACCCAGTACTTC
TRBV4-1	NA	TRBJ1-2	NA	CASSQSYLRGADGYTF	TGCGCCAGCAGCCAATCTTACTTGAGGGGCGCGGATGGCTACACCTTC
TRBV5-4	NA	TRBJ1-3	NA	CASSFWVGIFSGNTIYF	TGTGCCAGCAGCTTTTGGGTTGGGATATTCTCTGGAAACACCATATATTTT
TRBV7-7	NA	TRBJ2-4	NA	CASSLGRSDIQYF	TGTGCCAGCAGCTTAGGAAGGTCGGACATTCAGTACTTC
TRBV15	NA	TRBJ1-2	TRBD1	CATYIAGQGANYGYTF	TGTGCCACGTACATCGCGGGACAGGGGGCTAACTATGGCTACACCTTC
TRBV5-6	NA	TRBJ2-1	TRBD2	CASSFGLAGSYNEQFF	TGTGCCAGCAGCTTTGGGCTAGCGGGATCCTACAATGAGCAGTTCTTC
TRBV6-1	NA	TRBJ2-1	NA	CASSFADNNEQFF	TGTGCCAGCAGTTTCGCGGACAACAATGAGCAGTTCTTC
TRBV7-6	NA	TRBJ2-3	NA	CASSSPAVGGSSTDTQYF	TGTGCCAGCAGCTCCCCCGCAGTGGGGGGTTCTAGCACAGATACGCAGTATTTT
TRBV7-3	few	TRBJ2-2	NA	CASSFPSDGTNTGELFF	TGTGCCAGCAGCTTCCCCTCGGACGGCACGAACACCGGGGAGCTGTTTTTT
TRBV19	NA	TRBJ1-5	NA	CASSVPNQPQHF	TGTGCCAGTAGTGTACCCAATCAGCCCCAGCATTTT
TRBV5-4	NA	TRBJ2-7	TRBD2	CASSPGLAGAYYEQYF	TGTGCCAGCAGCCCGGGACTAGCGGGAGCTTACTACGAGCAGTACTTC
TRBV27	NA	TRBJ1-2	NA	CASSLLGRNLYGYTF	TGTGCCAGCAGTCTCCTAGGGCGGAATTTGTATGGCTACACCTTC
TRBV5-1	NA	TRBJ1-1	NA	CASSFPSAGEEAFF	TGCGCCAGCAGCTTTCCCTCGGCAGGCGAAGAAGCTTTCTTT
TRBV18	NA	TRBJ2-1	NA	CASFTTYNEQFF	TGTGCCAGCTTTACCACTTACAATGAGCAGTTCTTC
TRBV19	NA	TRBJ2-3	TRBD1	CASSLLGQGQTDTQYF	TGTGCCAGTAGTCTATTGGGACAGGGGCAAACAGATACGCAGTATTTT
TRBV14	NA	TRBJ2-2	NA	CASSQASTNTGELFF	TGTGCCAGCAGCCAAGCCTCAACGAACACCGGGGAGCTGTTTTTT
TRBV29-1	NA	TRBJ2-3	TRBD2	CSVMSGTRDTDTQYF	TGCAGCGTTATGAGCGGGACTAGGGACACAGATACGCAGTATTTT
TRBV7-6	once	TRBJ2-2	NA	CASTYWLRQAMGLTGELFF	TGTGCCAGCACCTACTGGCTACGGCAGGCGATGGGGTTAACCGGGGAGCTGTTTTTT
TRBV2	NA	TRBJ1-6	NA	CASSDSGVSPLHF	TGTGCCAGCAGTGACTCAGGGGTTTCACCCCTCCACTTT
TRBV18	NA	TRBJ2-5	NA	CASSPQLEETQYF	TGTGCCAGCTCACCACAGCTGGAGGAGACCCAGTACTTC